This T cell receptor (beta chain) was recovered during a study of blood T cell repertoires in COVID-19. Overall study context: There were acute and convalescent COVID-19 samples, and they came from the United States, Italy and Spain. In each case, the material was cDNA or gDNA derived from T cells, B-cell-depleted T cells, or PBMCs.

V shed 4 bases and J 7 bases; nucleotides not matched to a gene: 2. The germline gives CDR1 SGHTA, CDR2 FQGTGA. The CDR3 length is 13 residues. The authors' processing: Using reference gene primer amplification, nucleated cell counts were estimated. Only in-frame clones appear in the TCRdb table, and some are missing; sequencing was by immunoSEQ multiplex PCR. That table gives V, J and clone size, and the DNA gave D and trimming. Of tens of thousands of clones listed, roughly 88% were seen once; the top ten hold 12%. This clone has only a few counts. This chain uses TRBV7-3 with TRBJ2-7; 12 nucleotides line up with TRBD1. The origin of this receptor is a human donor in a cohort sampled during active COVID-19. Sequencing was performed on peripheral blood. For the CDR3, the DNA is TGTGCCAGCAGCTCGGGACAGGGGGCGGAGCAGTACTTC. Translated: CASSSGQGAEQYF.